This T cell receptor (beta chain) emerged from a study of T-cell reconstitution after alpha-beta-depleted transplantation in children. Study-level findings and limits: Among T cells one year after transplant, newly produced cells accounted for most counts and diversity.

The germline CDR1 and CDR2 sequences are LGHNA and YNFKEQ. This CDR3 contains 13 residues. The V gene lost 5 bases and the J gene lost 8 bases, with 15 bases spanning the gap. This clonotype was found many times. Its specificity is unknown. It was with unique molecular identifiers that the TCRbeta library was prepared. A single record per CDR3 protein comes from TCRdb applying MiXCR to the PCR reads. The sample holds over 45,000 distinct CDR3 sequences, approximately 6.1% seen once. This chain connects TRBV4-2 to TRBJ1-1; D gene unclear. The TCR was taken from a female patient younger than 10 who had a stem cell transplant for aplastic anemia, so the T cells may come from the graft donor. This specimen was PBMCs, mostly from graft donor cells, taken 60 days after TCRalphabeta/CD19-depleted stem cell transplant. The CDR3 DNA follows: TGTGCCAGCAGCTCGACTGCAGGCCGGGAAGCTTTCTTT. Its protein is CASSSTAGREAFF.